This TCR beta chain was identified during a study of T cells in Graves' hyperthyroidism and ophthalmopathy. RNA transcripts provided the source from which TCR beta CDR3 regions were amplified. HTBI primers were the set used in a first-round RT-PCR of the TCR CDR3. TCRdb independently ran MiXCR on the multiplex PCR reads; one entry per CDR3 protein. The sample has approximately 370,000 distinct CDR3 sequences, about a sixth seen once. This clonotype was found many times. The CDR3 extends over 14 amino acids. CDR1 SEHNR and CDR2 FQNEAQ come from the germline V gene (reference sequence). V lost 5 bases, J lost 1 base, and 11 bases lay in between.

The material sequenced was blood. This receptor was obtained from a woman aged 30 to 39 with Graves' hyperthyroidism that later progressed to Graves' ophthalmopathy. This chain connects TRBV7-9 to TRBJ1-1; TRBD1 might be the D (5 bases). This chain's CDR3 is CASSPQESNTEAFF. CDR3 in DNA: TGTGCCAGCAGCCCACAGGAATCGAACACTGAAGCTTTCTTT.